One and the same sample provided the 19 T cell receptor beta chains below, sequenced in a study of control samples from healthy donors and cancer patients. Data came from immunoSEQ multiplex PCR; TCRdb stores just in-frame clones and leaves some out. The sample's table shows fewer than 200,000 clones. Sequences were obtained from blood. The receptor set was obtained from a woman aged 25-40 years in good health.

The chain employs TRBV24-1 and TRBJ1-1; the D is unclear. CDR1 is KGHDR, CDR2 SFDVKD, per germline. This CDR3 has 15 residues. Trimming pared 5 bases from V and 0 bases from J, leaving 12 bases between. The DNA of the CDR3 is TGTGCCACCAGTGGGTCCGAGGCGATGAACACTGAAGCTTTCTTT. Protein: CATSGSEAMNTEAFF.

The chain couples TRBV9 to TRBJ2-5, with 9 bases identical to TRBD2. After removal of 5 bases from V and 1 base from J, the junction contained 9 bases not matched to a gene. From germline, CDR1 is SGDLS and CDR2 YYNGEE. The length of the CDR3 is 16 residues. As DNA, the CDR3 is TGTGCCAGCAGGCTCTTTGCGGGGGGGTTCCAAGAGACCCAGTACTTC. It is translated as CASRLFAGGFQETQYF.

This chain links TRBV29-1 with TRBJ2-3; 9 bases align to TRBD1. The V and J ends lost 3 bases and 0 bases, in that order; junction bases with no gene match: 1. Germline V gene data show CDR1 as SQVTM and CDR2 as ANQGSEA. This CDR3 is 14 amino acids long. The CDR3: CSVEGQGSTDTQYF. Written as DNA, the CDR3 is TGCAGCGTTGAGGGACAGGGAAGCACAGATACGCAGTATTTT.

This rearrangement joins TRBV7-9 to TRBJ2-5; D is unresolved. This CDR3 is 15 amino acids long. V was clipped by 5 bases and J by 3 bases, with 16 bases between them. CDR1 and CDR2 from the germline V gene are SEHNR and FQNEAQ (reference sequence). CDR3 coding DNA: TGTGCCAGCAGCCCATTTCCACCAGACGAAGAGACCCAGTACTTC. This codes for CASSPFPPDEETQYF.

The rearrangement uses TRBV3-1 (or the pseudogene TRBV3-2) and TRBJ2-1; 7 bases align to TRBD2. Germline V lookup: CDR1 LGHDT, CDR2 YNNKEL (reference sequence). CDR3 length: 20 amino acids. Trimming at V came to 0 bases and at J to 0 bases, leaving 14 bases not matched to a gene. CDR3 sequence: CASSQERHQGGSSSYNEQFF. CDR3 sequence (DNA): TGTGCCAGCAGCCAAGAGCGCCACCAGGGAGGGAGCAGCTCCTACAATGAGCAGTTCTTC.

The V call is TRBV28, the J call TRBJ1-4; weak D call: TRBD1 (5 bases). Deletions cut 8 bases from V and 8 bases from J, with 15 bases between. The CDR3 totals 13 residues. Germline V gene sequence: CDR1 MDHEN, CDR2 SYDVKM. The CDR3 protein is CASHGGFREKLFF. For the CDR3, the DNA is TGTGCCAGCCACGGGGGATTTAGGGAAAAACTGTTTTTT.

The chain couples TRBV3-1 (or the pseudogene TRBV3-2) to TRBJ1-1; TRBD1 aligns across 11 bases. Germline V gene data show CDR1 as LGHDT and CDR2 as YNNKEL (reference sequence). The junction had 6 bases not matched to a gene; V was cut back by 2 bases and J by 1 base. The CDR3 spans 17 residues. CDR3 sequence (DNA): TGTGCCAGCAGCCAAAGGGACAGGGGGTGGTCGAACACTGAAGCTTTCTTT. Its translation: CASSQRDRGWSNTEAFF.

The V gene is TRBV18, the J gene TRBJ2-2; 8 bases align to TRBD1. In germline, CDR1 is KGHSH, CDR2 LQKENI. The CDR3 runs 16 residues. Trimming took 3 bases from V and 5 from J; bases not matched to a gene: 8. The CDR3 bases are TGTGCCAGCTCACCTCCGGGGACAGGTGGGACCGGGGAGCTGTTTTTT. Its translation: CASSPPGTGGTGELFF.

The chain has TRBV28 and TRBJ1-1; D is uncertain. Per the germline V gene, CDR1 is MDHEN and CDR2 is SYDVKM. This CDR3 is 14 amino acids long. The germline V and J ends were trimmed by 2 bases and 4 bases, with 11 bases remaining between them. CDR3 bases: TGTGCCAGCAGTTTACCCGTAGAGAGCACTGAAGCTTTCTTT. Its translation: CASSLPVESTEAFF.

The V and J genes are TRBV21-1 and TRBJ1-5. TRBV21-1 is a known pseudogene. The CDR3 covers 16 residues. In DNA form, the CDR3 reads TGTGCCAGCAGCAAAGAGGGATCTGATTTATATCAGCCCCAGCATTTT. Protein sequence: CASSKEGSDLYQPQHF.

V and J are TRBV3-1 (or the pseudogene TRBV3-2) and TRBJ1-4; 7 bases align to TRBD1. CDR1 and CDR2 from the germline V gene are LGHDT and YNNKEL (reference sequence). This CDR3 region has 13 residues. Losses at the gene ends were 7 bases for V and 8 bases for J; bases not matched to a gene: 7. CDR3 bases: TGTGCCAGCACCCGACAGGGTGAAGAAAAACTGTTTTTT. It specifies CASTRQGEEKLFF.

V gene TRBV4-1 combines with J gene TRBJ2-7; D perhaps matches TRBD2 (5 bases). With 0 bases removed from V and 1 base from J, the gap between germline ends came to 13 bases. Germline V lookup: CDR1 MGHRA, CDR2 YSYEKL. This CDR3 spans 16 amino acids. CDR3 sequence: CASSQDWSGSSYEQYF. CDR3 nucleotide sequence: TGCGCCAGCAGCCAAGATTGGTCGGGGAGTTCCTACGAGCAGTACTTC.

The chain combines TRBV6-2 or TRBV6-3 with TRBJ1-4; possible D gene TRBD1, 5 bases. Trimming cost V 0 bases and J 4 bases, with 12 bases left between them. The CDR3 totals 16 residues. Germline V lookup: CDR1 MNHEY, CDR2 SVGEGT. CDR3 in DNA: TGTGCCAGCAGTTACTCAGGGGACGGCGTTAATGAAAAACTGTTTTTT. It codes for CASSYSGDGVNEKLFF.

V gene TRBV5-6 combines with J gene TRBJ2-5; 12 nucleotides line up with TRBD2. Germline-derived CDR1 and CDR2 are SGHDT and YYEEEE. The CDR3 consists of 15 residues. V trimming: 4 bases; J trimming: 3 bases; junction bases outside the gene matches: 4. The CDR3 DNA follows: TGTGCCAGCAGCCGACTAGCGGGGGACAAAGAGACCCAGTACTTC. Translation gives CASSRLAGDKETQYF.

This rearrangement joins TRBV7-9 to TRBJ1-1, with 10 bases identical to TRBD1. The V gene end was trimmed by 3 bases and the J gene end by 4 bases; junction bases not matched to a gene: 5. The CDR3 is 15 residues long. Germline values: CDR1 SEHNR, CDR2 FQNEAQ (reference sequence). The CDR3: CASSLRQGASTEAFF. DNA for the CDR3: TGTGCCAGCAGCTTGAGACAGGGGGCCAGCACTGAAGCTTTCTTT.

The CDR3 loop reads CASSEFDRGRETQYF. CDR3 coding DNA: TGTGCCAGCAGTGAATTTGACAGGGGGCGAGAGACCCAGTACTTC. The rearrangement uses TRBV25-1 and TRBJ2-5, with 10 bases fitting TRBD1. The junction had 3 bases not matched to a gene; V was cut back by 1 base and J by 4 bases. Germline loops: CDR1 MGHDK, CDR2 SYGVNS. The CDR3 runs 15 residues.

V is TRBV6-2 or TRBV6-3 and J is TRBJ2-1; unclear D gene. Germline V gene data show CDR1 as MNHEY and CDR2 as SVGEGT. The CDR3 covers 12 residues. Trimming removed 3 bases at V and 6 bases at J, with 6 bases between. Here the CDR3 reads CASSYIGNEQFF. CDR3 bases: TGTGCCAGCAGTTATATAGGCAATGAGCAGTTCTTC.

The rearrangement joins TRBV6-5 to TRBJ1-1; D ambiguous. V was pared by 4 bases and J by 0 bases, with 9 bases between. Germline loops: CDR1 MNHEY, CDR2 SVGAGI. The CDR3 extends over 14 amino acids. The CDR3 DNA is TGTGCCAGCAGTTCGCGGATTATGAACACTGAAGCTTTCTTT. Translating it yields CASSSRIMNTEAFF.

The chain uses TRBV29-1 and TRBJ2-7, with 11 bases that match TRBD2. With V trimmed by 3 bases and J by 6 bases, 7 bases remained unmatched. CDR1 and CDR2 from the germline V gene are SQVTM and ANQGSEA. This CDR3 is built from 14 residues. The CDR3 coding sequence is TGCAGCGTTGAGAAGTTTAGCGGGGGGGCCGAGCAGTACTTC. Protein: CSVEKFSGGAEQYF.